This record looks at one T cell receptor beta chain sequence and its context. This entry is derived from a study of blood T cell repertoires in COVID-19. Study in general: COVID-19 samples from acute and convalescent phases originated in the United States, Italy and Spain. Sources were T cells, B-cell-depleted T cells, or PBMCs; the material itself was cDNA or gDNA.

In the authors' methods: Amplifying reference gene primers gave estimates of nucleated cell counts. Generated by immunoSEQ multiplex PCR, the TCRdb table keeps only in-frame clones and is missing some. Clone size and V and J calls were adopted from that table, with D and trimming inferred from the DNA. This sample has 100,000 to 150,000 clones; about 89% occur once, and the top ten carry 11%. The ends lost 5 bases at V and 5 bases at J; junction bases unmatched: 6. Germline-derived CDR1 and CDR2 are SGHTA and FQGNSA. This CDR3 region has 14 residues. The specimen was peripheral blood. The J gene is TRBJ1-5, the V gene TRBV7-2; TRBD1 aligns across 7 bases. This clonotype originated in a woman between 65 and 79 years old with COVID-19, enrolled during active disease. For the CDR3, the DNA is TGTGCCAGCAGCCCCGACAGGGACTATCAGCCCCAGCATTTT. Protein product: CASSPDRDYQPQHF. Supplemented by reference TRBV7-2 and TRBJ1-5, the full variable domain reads GAGVSQSPSNKVTEKGKDVELRCDPISGHTALYWYRQSLGQGLEFLIYFQGNSAPDKSGLPSDRFSAERTGGSVSTLTIQRTQQEDSAVYLCASSPDRDYQPQHFGDGTRLSIL.